The 11 T cell receptor beta chains below all came from one sample that was sequenced in a study of PD-L1 blockade in urothelial cancer. Time point given: peripheral blood 6 weeks after treatment start. Using immunoSEQ multiplex PCR, the repertoire was profiled, and TCRdb retains in-frame clones only, with some absent. The sample comprises around 110,000 clones, 80% to 90% of which are singletons, and more than 1.5% rests with the top ten. Sequencing used PBMCs, obtained around atezolizumab (anti-PD-L1) treatment. The source is a man aged 55 to 70 with urothelial cancer.

The chain employs TRBV5-1 and TRBJ1-3; maybe TRBD1 (5 bases). V lost 4 bases to trimming and J lost 0 bases, with 14 bases between them. The CDR3 is made up of 16 amino acids. The germline V gene encodes CDR1 SGHRS and CDR2 YFSETQ. DNA of the CDR3: TGCGCCAGCAGCGTCACAGGCCCCTACTCTGGAAACACCATATATTTT. This translates into CASSVTGPYSGNTIYF.

V and J are TRBV18 and TRBJ1-5, with 11 nucleotides matching TRBD1. Unmatched junction bases numbered 4, after V lost 3 bases and J lost 3 bases. Germline V gives CDR1 KGHSH, CDR2 LQKENI. The CDR3 runs to 16 residues. CDR3 sequence: CASSPGQGATNQPQHF. The CDR3 coding sequence is TGTGCCAGCTCACCCGGACAGGGGGCGACCAATCAGCCCCAGCATTTT.

J is TRBJ2-3 and V is TRBV5-1, with TRBD2 matching over 9 bases. CDR1 is SGHRS, CDR2 YFSETQ, per germline. With 0 bases clipped from V and 0 bases from J, the junction kept 5 bases outside the gene matches. The CDR3 totals 17 residues. In DNA, the CDR3 is TGCGCCAGCAGCTTGGGTTCTAGCGGGACTAGCACAGATACGCAGTATTTT. It specifies CASSLGSSGTSTDTQYF.

The CDR3 loop reads CASRPTGGPGENTEAFF. The CDR3 DNA follows: TGTGCCAGCAGGCCAACAGGGGGTCCGGGAGAGAACACTGAAGCTTTCTTT. The V call is TRBV5-6, the J call TRBJ1-1, with TRBD1 matching over 8 bases. The CDR3 is 17 residues long. V lost 5 bases to trimming and J lost 1 base; unmatched junction nucleotides: 13. CDR1 is SGHDT, CDR2 YYEEEE, per germline.

The chain links TRBV27 to TRBJ2-3; TRBD1 matches 7 bases. This CDR3 spans 14 amino acids. The V gene end was trimmed by 6 bases and the J gene end by 1 base; junction bases not matched to a gene: 4. Germline values: CDR1 MNHEY, CDR2 SMNVEV (reference sequence). In DNA form, the CDR3 reads TGTGCCAGCAGGCGACAGGGTGGCACAGATACGCAGTATTTT. Residues: CASRRQGGTDTQYF.

The chain couples TRBV5-1 to TRBJ2-7; perhaps TRBD2 as D (5 bases). Germline V lookup: CDR1 SGHRS, CDR2 YFSETQ. The CDR3 extends over 14 amino acids. Trimming removed 0 bases at V and 1 base at J, with 8 bases between. The CDR3 is CASSLAPGSYEQYF. For the CDR3, the DNA is TGCGCCAGCAGCTTGGCCCCGGGGTCCTACGAGCAGTACTTC.

The chain uses TRBV25-1 and TRBJ2-7, with TRBD1 matching over 9 bases. Germline CDR1 is MGHDK and CDR2 is SYGVNS. Trimming removed 7 bases from V and 1 base from J; junction bases left unmatched: 2. The CDR3 has 13 residues. CDR3 region: CASTGTGSYEQYF. The CDR3 nucleotides are TGTGCCAGCACCGGGACAGGGTCCTACGAGCAGTACTTC.

This rearrangement joins TRBV27 to TRBJ2-7; 7 bases are a match to TRBD1. The V gene end was trimmed by 2 bases and the J gene end by 4 bases; junction bases not matched to a gene: 11. CDR1 and CDR2 from the germline V gene are MNHEY and SMNVEV (reference sequence). This CDR3 region has 16 residues. The CDR3 nucleotides read TGTGCCAGCAGTTTACAGGGGGTTATAGGCGGGTACGAGCAGTACTTC. Encoded protein: CASSLQGVIGGYEQYF.

The genes are TRBV21-1 and TRBJ2-6; TRBD1, the table's D call, lacks a check against the DNA. TRBV21-1 constitutes a pseudogene. The CDR3 totals 13 residues. The CDR3 DNA is TGTGCCAGCGGCCAATCTGGGGCCAACGTCCTGACTTTC. This translates into CASGQSGANVLTF.

The chain joins TRBV5-1 to TRBJ2-1; D perhaps matches TRBD2 (5 bases). The V end was cut by 0 bases, the J end by 3 bases, with 10 bases between. Germline V CDR1 and CDR2: SGHRS, YFSETQ. The CDR3 is made up of 15 amino acids. CDR3 coding DNA: TGCGCCAGCAGCTTGGATCCAGCGGTCTACAATGAGCAGTTCTTC. Translating it yields CASSLDPAVYNEQFF.

V is TRBV15 and J is TRBJ2-1, with 7 nucleotides matching TRBD2. CDR1 is LNHNV and CDR2 is YYDKDF in the germline V gene (reference sequence). With 4 bases clipped from V and 2 bases from J, the junction kept 14 bases outside the gene matches. This CDR3 spans 18 amino acids. CDR3 DNA: TGTGCCACCAGCACGACGGGACTAAGCCTTAACACCTACAATGAGCAGTTCTTC. Protein: CATSTTGLSLNTYNEQFF.